This T cell receptor (beta chain) derives from a study of OX40 agonist ivuxolimab in advanced cancers. Overall study context: The patients received agonistic anti-OX40 (CD134) antibody ivuxolimab. In three patients, partial responses were observed, one with hepatocellular carcinoma and two with cutaneous melanoma.

Per the germline V gene, CDR1 is SGHTA and CDR2 is FQGNSA. This CDR3 is 13 amino acids long. Between the trimmed V and J ends, which lost 1 base and 7 bases, there was a span of 5 bases. The data were produced by immunoSEQ multiplex PCR, yet TCRdb's version contains in-frame clones alone and is incomplete. The sample holds under 50,000 clones; 88% are singletons and the top ten take roughly 7.8%. Excluded were patients having autoimmune disease history or systemic immunosuppression. Baseline was the first blood sampling point, followed by cycle 4 day 1 and cycle 7 day 1. The sequence was obtained from an adult with an advanced solid tumor such as melanoma, head and neck, liver or kidney cancer. The V and J genes are TRBV7-2 and TRBJ1-6, with D uncertain. Material: CD4+ or CD8+ T cells sorted from blood, obtained in a trial of the OX40 agonist ivuxolimab. The CDR3 sequence is CASSLGSNSPLHF. The CDR3 bases are TGTGCCAGCAGCTTAGGGTCAAATTCACCCCTCCACTTT.